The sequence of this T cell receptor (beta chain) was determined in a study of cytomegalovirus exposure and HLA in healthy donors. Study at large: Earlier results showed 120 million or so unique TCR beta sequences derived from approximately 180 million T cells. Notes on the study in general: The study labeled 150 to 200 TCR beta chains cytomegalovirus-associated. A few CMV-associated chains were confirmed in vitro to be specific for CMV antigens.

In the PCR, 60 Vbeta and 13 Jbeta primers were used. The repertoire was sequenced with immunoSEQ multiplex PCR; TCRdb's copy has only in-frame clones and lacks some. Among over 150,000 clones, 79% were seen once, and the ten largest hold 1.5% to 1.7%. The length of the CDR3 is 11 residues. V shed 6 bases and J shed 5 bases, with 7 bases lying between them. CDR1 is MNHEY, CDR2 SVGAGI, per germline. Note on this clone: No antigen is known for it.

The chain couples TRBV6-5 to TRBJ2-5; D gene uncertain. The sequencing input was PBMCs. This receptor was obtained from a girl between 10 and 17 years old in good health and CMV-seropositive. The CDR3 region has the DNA TGTGCCAGCAGCCCCGGGGAGACCCAGTACTTC. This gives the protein CASSPGETQYF.